These 8 T cell receptor beta chains share one sample of origin, sequenced in a study of blood T cells in healthy people across ages (dated by TCRdb to about 2015). Receptor amplification or capture employed 5' RACE. Sequencing was performed on an Illumina HiSeq 2500. A second roughly 7 to 11 cycle PCR used a sample-barcoded 5' primer and a J-beta primer mix. Using fastp at Q25 and MiXCR, TCRdb reprocessed the public reads and kept productive beta chains. For every CDR3 protein sequence, its rows merge into one entry that carries the most common genes and DNA. Here the sample has about 640,000 distinct CDR3 sequences; under 70% occur a single time. About two fifths of the sample belongs to the ten largest clones. The sequencing sample was made of blood. Receptors originate from a man between 60 and 75 years old in good health.

The V call is TRBV25-1, the J call TRBJ2-1, with 8 bases identical to TRBD1. V lost 4 bases and J lost 4; bases outside the gene matches: 3. The CDR3 is 14 amino acids. Germline CDR1 MGHDK, CDR2 SYGVNS. The CDR3, as DNA: TGTGCCAGCAGTGCGCAGGGGGCGTACAATGAGCAGTTCTTC. Its translation is CASSAQGAYNEQFF.

The rearrangement uses TRBV3-1 and TRBJ1-6, with unresolved D. V was shortened by 2 bases and J by 7 bases, with 6 bases between the two germline ends. The CDR3 consists of 13 residues. Germline loops: CDR1 LGHDT, CDR2 YNNKEL (reference sequence). CDR3 DNA: TGTGCCAGCAGCCAAACTTGGAATTCACCCCTCCACTTT. This sequence encodes CASSQTWNSPLHF.

The V and J genes are TRBV5-1 and TRBJ2-1; D is possibly TRBD2 (7 bases). Germline lookup yields CDR1 SGHRS and CDR2 YFSETQ. This CDR3 contains 17 residues. V was pared by 0 bases and J by 6 bases, with 19 bases between. CDR3 region: CASSLASGVGHLNEQFF. As DNA, the CDR3 is TGCGCCAGCAGCTTGGCTAGCGGTGTGGGACACCTCAATGAGCAGTTCTTC.

This clonotype appeared a few times. The rearrangement uses TRBV2 and TRBJ2-1, with no clear D. This CDR3 has 11 amino acids. With 4 bases removed from V and 8 bases from J, the gap between germline ends came to 6 bases. The V gene's germline CDR1 is SNHLY and CDR2 FYNNEI. CDR3 amino acids: CASSVSHEQFF. CDR3 DNA sequence: TGTGCCAGCAGTGTCAGTCATGAGCAGTTCTTC. Drawing the rest from reference TRBV2 and TRBJ2-1, the complete variable domain is EPEVTQTPSHQVTQMGQEVILRCVPISNHLYFYWYRQILGQKVEFLVSFYNNEISEKSEIFDDQFSVERPDGSNFTLKIRSTKLEDSAMYFCASSVSHEQFFGPGTRLTVL.

This rearrangement joins TRBV12-3 or TRBV12-4 to TRBJ2-3, with D hard to call. Between the trimmed V and J ends, which lost 1 base and 2 bases, there was a span of 7 bases. CDR3 length: 14 amino acids. The CDR3 nucleotides read TGTGCCAGCAGTTTAGTTGTCGTCACAGATACGCAGTATTTT. This codes for CASSLVVVTDTQYF.

The chain joins TRBV11-2 to TRBJ1-2; 8 bases are shared with TRBD1. This CDR3 region has 15 residues. Germline lookup yields CDR1 SGHAT and CDR2 FQNNGV. V dropped 5 bases and J dropped 4; count of bases not matched to a gene: 9. CDR3 sequence (DNA): TGTGCCAGCAGCCCCGGCGGGACAGGAGTCTATGGCTACACCTTC. Amino acid sequence: CASSPGGTGVYGYTF.

The chain is built from TRBV27 and TRBJ2-5; 7 bases align to TRBD1. Germline V gene data show CDR1 as MNHEY and CDR2 as SMNVEV (reference sequence). J lost 0 bases, V lost 5 bases, and 6 bases had no gene match. The CDR3 runs to 15 residues. The CDR3 DNA reads TGTGCCAGCAGTCCACAGGGACAGTACCAAGAGACCCAGTACTTC. This codes for CASSPQGQYQETQYF.

The V and J genes are TRBV27 and TRBJ1-4; D is unclear. V lost 6 bases and J 0 bases, leaving 8 bases between the germline ends. Germline CDR1 MNHEY, CDR2 SMNVEV (reference sequence). The CDR3 has 14 amino acids. CDR3 in amino acids: CASRRDTTNEKLFF. CDR3 nucleotides: TGTGCCAGCAGAAGGGATACAACTAATGAAAAACTGTTTTTT.